This is a list of T cell receptor beta chains from one sample in a study of cytomegalovirus exposure and HLA in healthy donors. Some clones are missing from TCRdb's copy, which holds only in-frame ones; the method was immunoSEQ multiplex PCR. The top ten hold about 13% of the sample, which has approximately 150,000 clones, around 80% seen once. Sequencing used PBMCs. The receptors originated from a man aged 35 to 55 in good health and CMV-seropositive. Each CDR3 is given with its conserved first and last residue. D genes are given only for firm matches. Only some rows state a clone size, as once, few, many or a class for expanded clones.

clone size: -; J gene: TRBJ2-5; D gene: -; V gene: TRBV7-2; CDR3 DNA: TGTGCCAGCAGCTTGGCCAGCGGGTGGGGGACCCAGTACTTC; CDR3 protein: CASSLASGWGTQYF
clone size: once; J gene: TRBJ2-7; D gene: -; V gene: TRBV28; CDR3 DNA: TGTGCCAGCATCGAACATATAGGGGTTAGAGGCTACGAGCAGTACTTC; CDR3 protein: CASIEHIGVRGYEQYF
clone size: -; J gene: TRBJ1-5; D gene: TRBD1; V gene: TRBV19; CDR3 DNA: TGCGCCAGTACCAGGGGGCGGGGCCATTATCAGCCCCAGCATTTT; CDR3 protein: CASTRGRGHYQPQHF
clone size: few; J gene: TRBJ1-1; D gene: -; V gene: TRBV25-1; CDR3 DNA: TGTGCCAGCAGTGGGTTGCGGGGGTTCACTGAAGCTTTCTTT; CDR3 protein: CASSGLRGFTEAFF
clone size: -; J gene: TRBJ1-5; D gene: -; V gene: TRBV28; CDR3 DNA: TGTGCCAGCAGTCCTCGGGACAATCGACAGCCCCAGCATTTT; CDR3 protein: CASSPRDNRQPQHF
clone size: -; J gene: TRBJ1-2; D gene: -; V gene: TRBV6-1; CDR3 DNA: TGTGCCAGCAGTCCATCTACCTATGGCTACACCTTC; CDR3 protein: CASSPSTYGYTF
clone size: -; J gene: TRBJ2-5; D gene: -; V gene: TRBV2; CDR3 DNA: TGTGCCAGCCAGGAGGCCCCACCCGGGGAGCAGTACTTC; CDR3 protein: CASQEAPPGEQYF
clone size: -; J gene: TRBJ2-2; D gene: -; V gene: TRBV5-4; CDR3 DNA: TGTGCCAGCAGCTCGCCTAGCGCGGGGACCGGGGAGCTGTTTTTT; CDR3 protein: CASSSPSAGTGELFF
clone size: once; J gene: TRBJ2-3; D gene: TRBD1; V gene: TRBV28; CDR3 DNA: TGTGCCAGCAGTTTATTGGTCCCGGGACAGGGATCACACACAGATACGCAGTATTTT; CDR3 protein: CASSLLVPGQGSHTDTQYF
clone size: -; J gene: TRBJ2-7; D gene: TRBD2; V gene: TRBV4-2; CDR3 DNA: TGTGCCAGCAGCCGTGGACTAGCGGGACAAACAGCCTACGAGCAGTACTTC; CDR3 protein: CASSRGLAGQTAYEQYF
clone size: -; J gene: TRBJ2-1; D gene: TRBD2; V gene: TRBV10-2; CDR3 DNA: TGCGCCAGCAGTGAGAGGGAGGGCGTGGGAGCGGGACCCCAGTTCTTC; CDR3 protein: CASSEREGVGAGPQFF
clone size: -; J gene: TRBJ2-5; D gene: -; V gene: TRBV5-1; CDR3 DNA: TGCGCCAGCAGCTTGGTGGGCCCGGCGGAGACCCAGTACTTC; CDR3 protein: CASSLVGPAETQYF
clone size: -; J gene: TRBJ2-5; D gene: TRBD1; V gene: TRBV10-1; CDR3 DNA: TGCGCCAGCAGTGAGTTTACAGGGGGCTCTCCCCGAGAGACCCAGTACTTC; CDR3 protein: CASSEFTGGSPRETQYF
clone size: once; J gene: TRBJ1-4; D gene: TRBD1; V gene: TRBV30; CDR3 DNA: TGTGCCTGGATTGGAAGACAGGGGGATACTAATGAAAAACTGTTTTTT; CDR3 protein: CAWIGRQGDTNEKLFF
clone size: -; J gene: TRBJ2-7; D gene: TRBD2; V gene: TRBV2; CDR3 DNA: TGTGCCAGCAGTTGGGAGCGGGAGCCGAGGAACGAGCAGTACTTC; CDR3 protein: CASSWEREPRNEQYF
clone size: -; J gene: TRBJ1-1; D gene: -; V gene: TRBV7-7; CDR3 DNA: TGTGCCAGCCTATGGGGGGGGTCGAACACTGAAGCTTTCTTT; CDR3 protein: CASLWGGSNTEAFF
clone size: -; J gene: TRBJ2-2; D gene: -; V gene: TRBV7-9; CDR3 DNA: TGTGCCAGCAGCTTAGGTGCTATCCCCACCGGGGAGCTGTTTTTT; CDR3 protein: CASSLGAIPTGELFF
clone size: once; J gene: TRBJ2-5; D gene: TRBD1; V gene: TRBV28; CDR3 DNA: TGTGCCAGCAGTCCCGACAGGGTCCAAGAGACCCAGTACTTC; CDR3 protein: CASSPDRVQETQYF
clone size: few; J gene: TRBJ2-7; D gene: -; V gene: TRBV9; CDR3 DNA: TGTGCCAGCAGCCCCCGATCAAGGGGAACAGCGACCTACGAGCAGTACTTC; CDR3 protein: CASSPRSRGTATYEQYF
clone size: -; J gene: TRBJ2-1; D gene: TRBD1; V gene: TRBV14; CDR3 DNA: TGTGCCAGCAGCCAAGGTGGACAGGGTGGCGAGCAGTTCTTC; CDR3 protein: CASSQGGQGGEQFF
clone size: once; J gene: TRBJ2-1; D gene: TRBD2; V gene: TRBV19; CDR3 DNA: TGTGCCAGTAGTATTGGGCCGGGACTAGCGAATGAGCAGTTCTTC; CDR3 protein: CASSIGPGLANEQFF
clone size: -; J gene: TRBJ1-5; D gene: TRBD1; V gene: TRBV19; CDR3 DNA: TGTGCCAGTAGTATAAGTCCCCGGACAGGGAGTAGCAATCAGCCCCAGCATTTT; CDR3 protein: CASSISPRTGSSNQPQHF
clone size: -; J gene: TRBJ2-5; D gene: TRBD2; V gene: TRBV7-3; CDR3 DNA: TGTGCCAGCAGCTTAAAGGCGGGAGTAGAGACCCAGTACTTC; CDR3 protein: CASSLKAGVETQYF
clone size: -; J gene: TRBJ2-1; D gene: -; V gene: TRBV6-1; CDR3 DNA: TGTGCCAGCAGTGAAGTCAGGGGCTCTTACAATGAGCAGTTCTTC; CDR3 protein: CASSEVRGSYNEQFF
clone size: once; J gene: TRBJ2-5; D gene: TRBD2; V gene: TRBV4-3; CDR3 DNA: TGCGCCAGCAGCCAAGACCCCCCGGGACTAGCAAAGGAGACCCAGTACTTC; CDR3 protein: CASSQDPPGLAKETQYF
clone size: -; J gene: TRBJ2-3; D gene: TRBD2; V gene: TRBV9; CDR3 DNA: TGTGCCAGCAGCCCACTAGCGGGAGGCCTCACAGATACGCAGTATTTT; CDR3 protein: CASSPLAGGLTDTQYF
clone size: once; J gene: TRBJ2-5; D gene: -; V gene: TRBV7-8; CDR3 DNA: TGTGCCAGCAGCCCTCACAGCGGAGCACAAGAGACCCAGTACTTC; CDR3 protein: CASSPHSGAQETQYF
clone size: few; J gene: TRBJ2-7; D gene: TRBD1; V gene: TRBV2; CDR3 DNA: TGTGCCAGCAAACGGACAGGCTCCTACGAGCAGTACTTC; CDR3 protein: CASKRTGSYEQYF
clone size: -; J gene: TRBJ2-7; D gene: TRBD2; V gene: TRBV12-5; CDR3 DNA: TGTGCTAGTGGTTTAAGGGCGGGAGGGCCGTACGAGCAGTACTTC; CDR3 protein: CASGLRAGGPYEQYF
clone size: -; J gene: TRBJ1-6; D gene: -; V gene: TRBV2; CDR3 DNA: TGTGCCAGCAGCGAACTATTAGCACCCCTCCACTTT; CDR3 protein: CASSELLAPLHF
clone size: -; J gene: TRBJ1-1; D gene: TRBD1; V gene: TRBV18; CDR3 DNA: TGTGCCAGCTCACCTACAGGGGGTGAAGGCGAAGCTTTCTTT; CDR3 protein: CASSPTGGEGEAFF
clone size: once; J gene: TRBJ1-1; D gene: -; V gene: TRBV5-1; CDR3 DNA: TGCGCCAGCAGCTTGAGTGGCAGAACAGGGACTGAAGCTTTCTTT; CDR3 protein: CASSLSGRTGTEAFF
clone size: few; J gene: TRBJ2-2; D gene: -; V gene: TRBV2; CDR3 DNA: TGTGCCAGCACGATTCAGGGCTACACCGGGGAGCTGTTTTTT; CDR3 protein: CASTIQGYTGELFF
clone size: -; J gene: TRBJ2-5; D gene: -; V gene: TRBV21-1; CDR3 DNA: TGTGCCAGCAGCGCATTAAAGAGAGCGGGCTCAGAGACCCAGTACTTC; CDR3 protein: CASSALKRAGSETQYF
clone size: few; J gene: TRBJ2-3; D gene: TRBD2; V gene: TRBV13; CDR3 DNA: TGTGCCAGCAGCTCCTCGCTAGCGGAGAGCACAGATACGCAGTATTTT; CDR3 protein: CASSSSLAESTDTQYF
clone size: -; J gene: TRBJ2-7; D gene: -; V gene: TRBV7-3; CDR3 DNA: TGTGCCAGCAGCTCTCCAGGGTGCTACTCCTACGAGCAGTACTTC; CDR3 protein: CASSSPGCYSYEQYF
clone size: -; J gene: TRBJ2-7; D gene: TRBD1; V gene: TRBV2; CDR3 DNA: TGTGCCAGCAGTGAAGATGACAGGGACCACGAGCAGTACTTC; CDR3 protein: CASSEDDRDHEQYF
clone size: -; J gene: TRBJ1-5; D gene: TRBD1; V gene: TRBV7-9; CDR3 DNA: TGTGCCAGCAGCTTAGGACAGGGCCATCAGCCCCAGCATTTT; CDR3 protein: CASSLGQGHQPQHF
clone size: few; J gene: TRBJ2-1; D gene: TRBD2; V gene: TRBV6-4; CDR3 DNA: TGTGCCAGCAGTGAGCTAGCGGGAGTACGATACAATGAGCAGTTCTTC; CDR3 protein: CASSELAGVRYNEQFF
clone size: -; J gene: TRBJ2-1; D gene: TRBD1; V gene: TRBV5-5; CDR3 DNA: TGTGCCAGCACCCGACAGGGGAATGAGCAGTTCTTC; CDR3 protein: CASTRQGNEQFF
clone size: -; J gene: TRBJ2-4; D gene: -; V gene: TRBV13; CDR3 DNA: TGTGCCAGCAGCTTAGCTATGGGCGCCAAAAACAGTCAGTACTTC; CDR3 protein: CASSLAMGAKNSQYF
clone size: few; J gene: TRBJ1-1; D gene: -; V gene: TRBV7-9; CDR3 DNA: TGTGCCAGCAGCCTACTGACGAGCGGAGCTTTCTTT; CDR3 protein: CASSLLTSGAFF
clone size: -; J gene: TRBJ1-1; D gene: -; V gene: TRBV19; CDR3 DNA: TGTGCCAGTAGTATTGGGGGGGTCGACACTGAAGCTTTCTTT; CDR3 protein: CASSIGGVDTEAFF
clone size: -; J gene: TRBJ1-2; D gene: TRBD1; V gene: TRBV5-1; CDR3 DNA: TGCGCCAGCAGCGTCGACAGGGTGATCAATGGCTACACCTTC; CDR3 protein: CASSVDRVINGYTF
clone size: few; J gene: TRBJ2-4; D gene: TRBD1; V gene: TRBV5-4; CDR3 DNA: TGTGCCAGCAGTCCCTTTGGGGACAGAGGAAACATTCAGTACTTC; CDR3 protein: CASSPFGDRGNIQYF
clone size: few; J gene: TRBJ1-1; D gene: TRBD1; V gene: TRBV10-3; CDR3 DNA: TGTGCCATCAGTGAGGGTTGGACAGGGGAAACTGAAGCTTTCTTT; CDR3 protein: CAISEGWTGETEAFF
clone size: -; J gene: TRBJ2-1; D gene: TRBD2; V gene: TRBV5-4; CDR3 DNA: TGTGCCAGCAGCTCCCCTAGCGGGAGTAAGAATGAGCAGTTCTTC; CDR3 protein: CASSSPSGSKNEQFF
clone size: -; J gene: TRBJ1-2; D gene: -; V gene: TRBV30; CDR3 DNA: TGTGCCTGGACCCCAGGGTGGCAGGGCTATGGCTACACCTTC; CDR3 protein: CAWTPGWQGYGYTF
clone size: few; J gene: TRBJ1-3; D gene: -; V gene: TRBV7-2; CDR3 DNA: TGTGCCAGCAGCTTAGTATCTGGAAACACCATATATTTT; CDR3 protein: CASSLVSGNTIYF
clone size: -; J gene: TRBJ1-5; D gene: TRBD1; V gene: TRBV7-2; CDR3 DNA: TGTGCCAGCAGCCCCGGGACAGTGGGGAAAGAGCCCCAGCATTTT; CDR3 protein: CASSPGTVGKEPQHF
clone size: -; J gene: TRBJ2-6; D gene: TRBD2; V gene: TRBV9; CDR3 DNA: TGTGCCAGCAGCGCCTTAGCGGGAGTTACCTCTGGGGCCAACGTCCTGACTTTC; CDR3 protein: CASSALAGVTSGANVLTF
clone size: -; J gene: TRBJ2-3; D gene: TRBD1; V gene: TRBV27; CDR3 DNA: TGTGCCAGCAGTTTATTTGGGACAGCCACAGATACGCAGTATTTT; CDR3 protein: CASSLFGTATDTQYF
clone size: -; J gene: TRBJ1-2; D gene: TRBD1; V gene: TRBV5-4; CDR3 DNA: TGTGCCAGCAGCTTGGGTCAGGGGGTCGCCTATGGCTACACCTTC; CDR3 protein: CASSLGQGVAYGYTF
clone size: -; J gene: TRBJ1-2; D gene: TRBD1; V gene: TRBV5-1; CDR3 DNA: TGCGCCAGCAGCACCTGGACAGGGGATGTCGTCTACACCTTC; CDR3 protein: CASSTWTGDVVYTF
clone size: -; J gene: TRBJ2-7; D gene: TRBD2; V gene: TRBV9; CDR3 DNA: TGTGCCAGCAGCCCCCGACCGGGACTAGCGGTACCGTACGAGCAGTACTTC; CDR3 protein: CASSPRPGLAVPYEQYF